Reported below is one T cell receptor beta chain. Sequenced by immunoSEQ multiplex PCR; TCRdb stores in-frame clones only, minus some. The data contain some 57,000 clones, roughly 86% of them singletons. These data come from a study of technical replicates of blood from a few donors. Germline V lookup: CDR1 SGHAT, CDR2 FQNNGV. Trimming took off 5 bases at V and 4 bases at J, with 6 bases between the two ends. The CDR3 loop spans 11 amino acids. The genes are TRBV11-2 and TRBJ2-7, with D perhaps matching TRBD2 (6 bases). The material sequenced was PBMCs. This TCR came from a human donor in good health. Some clones in this sample may be carry-over from other donors' samples. The CDR3 DNA reads as TGTGCCAGCAGCCGGGGGTACGAGCAGTACTTC. Translated, it gives CASSRGYEQYF.